This T cell receptor beta chain was documented in a study of early T cells in non-severe SARS-CoV-2 infection (dated by TCRdb to the early 2020s). Context from the whole study: TCR sequencing used bulk RNA from unsorted whole blood, so alpha and beta chains could not be paired.

The research as a whole found: VDJdb matching was skewed toward anti-spike CD8 responses and likely underestimated virus-specific expansions, missing private and CD4 specificities.

A case-control design nested within a healthcare worker cohort in London, UK, was used, with weekly nasopharyngeal swab PCR tests and blood sampling performed. Healthcare workers were enrolled in the week of the UK lockdown, from 23 to 31 March 2020, and were followed every week for up to roughly 16 weeks. The germline V gene yields SGHTA for CDR1 and FQGNSA for CDR2. Trimming removed 5 bases from V and 6 bases from J; the gene matches leave 9 bases unexplained. The CDR3 has 17 amino acids, counting the end cysteine and phenylalanine. Only the CDR3 DNA stays, 51 bases, in frame from base 1. Libraries were made using 5' RACE. Reads for this sample came from a NextSeq 500. Unique molecular identifiers were attached to individual cDNA molecules in the TCR library protocol so that sequencing error and PCR bias could be corrected. Sequencing covered both TCR alpha and beta chains, and within each sample the abundances of alpha and beta sequences were tightly co-correlated. Processing in the source paper ran as follows. Decombinator V4 was used to annotate the V gene, J gene and CDR3 of the TCR sequences. TCRs were defined as expanded if a significant change between any two time points was detected under a Poisson model with p below 0.0001. TCR abundances were normalised to the total number of TCRs sequenced per sample and expressed as counts per million. MAIT TCRs were defined by TRAV1-2 paired with TRAJ12, TRAJ20 or TRAJ33, and iNKT TCRs by TRAV10 paired with TRAJ18. VDJdb, accessed 1 November 2021, was searched for CMV, EBV and SARS-CoV-2 annotated TCRs, with TCRs annotated for multiple antigens excluded. TCRdb took the public reads, trimmed them with fastp at Q25, ran MiXCR for clone calling and kept in-frame beta chains. One record per CDR3 amino acid sequence lists the most common genes and DNA. V and J calls and clone size were set by TCRdb, not the authors. The sample records 25,000 to 35,000 distinct CDR3 sequences, over 4.5% of which are singletons. The top ten constitute 5.5% to 7% of the sample.

As concerns this clonotype: The clone's antigen remains unknown. There are no base qualities to consult, and no much larger clone falls within one base.

The chain is assembled from TRBV7-2 and TRBJ2-3; 15 middle bases align to TRBD2. This sample comprised whole blood, obtained at baseline. The sequence was collected from an adult who was a healthcare worker with PCR-confirmed SARS-CoV-2 infection or an uninfected control (not recorded which). The DNA sequence follows: TGTGCCAGCAGCATCGGGACTAGCGGGGGGTCTAGGGATACGCAGTATTTT. It encodes CASSIGTSGGSRDTQYF. The full variable domain, with segments outside the CDR3 supplied by the reference TRBV7-2 and TRBJ2-3 proteins, appears as GAGVSQSPSNKVTEKGKDVELRCDPISGHTALYWYRQSLGQGLEFLIYFQGNSAPDKSGLPSDRFSAERTGGSVSTLTIQRTQQEDSAVYLCASSIGTSGGSRDTQYFGPGTRLTVL.